The entry that follows covers one T cell receptor (beta chain) sequence. Its antigen is not known. Trimming cost V 0 bases and J 6 bases, with 14 bases left between them. The CDR3 extends over 15 amino acids. CDR1 and CDR2 from the germline V gene are MRHNA and SNTAGT. This sample stems from a study of CD8 T cell repertoires and HIV-1 epitope variants. Study in general: Twenty-five autologous and known Gag and Nef epitope variant peptides each stimulated T cells separately. Study findings and constraints: Nef KF9 drew several clonotypes and HW9 one, without TAALDMSHF responses.

Assay: immunoSEQ multiplex PCR; the TCRdb copy retains only in-frame clones and omits some. The sample consists of almost 5,500 clones, about 63% of them appearing once. The TCR comes from a male donor with HIV. V is TRBV6-4 and J is TRBJ1-1, with D possibly TRBD1 on 5 matching bases. The sequenced sample was cultured CD8+ T cells derived from PBMCs. The CDR3 region has the DNA TGTGCCAGCAGTGACTCTCGAGGAGGGGTCCCTGAAGCTTTCTTT. Its protein is CASSDSRGGVPEAFF.